This T cell receptor beta chain was found in a study of tumor-infiltrating lymphocytes in primary liver carcinoma. About the research overall: Men and women, 30 to 69 years of age, made up the patients. With diameters of about 4 to 11 cm, tumors were stage T1-T3 N0M0.

Germline V lookup: CDR1 SQVTM, CDR2 ANQGSEA. The CDR3 is made up of 18 amino acids. Findings and caveats of the study: Tumor-adjacent and tumor-blood pairs showed less overlap than tumor region pairs.

Points on this clonotype: Its matching antigen is unknown. Relative to the germline gene, one junction end is altered; a read error may explain this.

Germline DNA was also extracted, and blood RNA derived from unsorted whole blood. It was before surgery that four milliliters of peripheral blood were collected. TCR beta cDNA was prepared out of 500 ng total RNA by means of a constant-region primer. Researchers made the TCR beta libraries by running three nested multiplex PCR rounds with slightly modified ARM-PCR. Amplification in the first two PCR rounds was performed using TRBV1-TRBV30 forward primers and a C-beta reverse primer for roughly 9 cycles each. Via MiXCR, TCRdb re-called the multiplex PCR reads, giving one row per CDR3 protein. The sample has more than 150,000 distinct CDR3 sequences, 50% to 75% seen once.

The sequencing sample was made of peripheral blood. The source of this sequence is a man aged 40-55 years with primary liver carcinoma and hepatitis B virus infection. The gene calls are TRBV29-1 and TRBJ2-7, with 11 positions matching TRBD2. The CDR3 nucleotides are TGCAGCGTTGATTCATCTGAGGGGGCTAGCGGGAGGTTCCACGAGCACTACTTC. It translates to CSVDSSEGASGRFHEHYF.